Listed below are T cell receptor beta chains from one sample, sequenced in a study of Graves' ophthalmopathy and Graves' hyperthyroidism. TCRdb reanalysed the multiplex PCR reads using MiXCR and keeps one entry per CDR3 protein. Here the sample spans 150,000 to 200,000 distinct CDR3 sequences, around 40% being singletons. Sequencing was done on a sample of peripheral blood. The receptor set was obtained from a man under 40 with Graves' ophthalmopathy. CDR3s include the opening cysteine and the closing phenylalanine or tryptophan. The order of the fields is clone size, J gene, V gene, D gene, CDR3 protein, CDR3 DNA. The D gene is left open where the match is weak. Clone sizes are given selectively: once, few, many, or a class where the clone is expanded.

size: many; J: TRBJ1-6; V: TRBV7-2; D: -; CDR3: CASSLVGTTRGWNSPLHF; DNA: TGTGCCAGCAGCTTAGTTGGCACGACCCGAGGATGGAATTCACCCCTCCACTTT
size: many; J: TRBJ2-5; V: TRBV28; D: -; CDR3: CASRPTASGRPTQYF; DNA: TGTGCCAGCAGGCCTACTGCCTCAGGGCGCCCGACCCAGTACTTC
size: many; J: TRBJ2-5; V: TRBV12-3/TRBV12-4; D: TRBD1; CDR3: CASSRRGRETQYF; DNA: TGTGCCAGCAGCCGCAGGGGGCGAGAGACCCAGTACTTC
size: -; J: TRBJ1-5; V: TRBV28; D: -; CDR3: CASSDLKGSNQPQHF; DNA: TGTGCCAGCAGCGATCTCAAGGGGAGCAATCAGCCCCAGCATTTT
size: many; J: TRBJ1-2; V: TRBV27; D: TRBD1; CDR3: CASSLLGQGANGYTF; DNA: TGTGCCAGCAGTTTATTGGGACAGGGCGCGAATGGCTACACCTTC
size: -; J: TRBJ1-6; V: TRBV20-1; D: TRBD1; CDR3: CSARLGQGRSPLHF; DNA: TGCAGTGCTAGATTGGGACAGGGCAGATCACCCCTCCACTTT
size: many; J: TRBJ1-2; V: TRBV11-2; D: TRBD1; CDR3: CASRQDRGNYGYTF; DNA: TGTGCCAGCAGGCAGGACAGGGGCAACTATGGCTACACCTTC
size: -; J: TRBJ1-1; V: TRBV19; D: -; CDR3: CASGQYMNTEAFF; DNA: TGTGCCAGTGGACAGTACATGAACACTGAAGCTTTCTTT
size: many; J: TRBJ2-5; V: TRBV7-3; D: -; CDR3: CASSPAGGVQETQYF; DNA: TGTGCCAGCAGCCCGGCCGGGGGAGTCCAAGAGACCCAGTACTTC
size: -; J: TRBJ2-7; V: TRBV19; D: -; CDR3: CASSFPGRDEQYF; DNA: TGTGCCAGTAGTTTTCCAGGAAGGGACGAGCAGTACTTC
size: many; J: TRBJ1-2; V: TRBV7-9; D: -; CDR3: CASSLPGANYGYTF; DNA: TGTGCCAGCAGCTTACCCGGAGCTAACTATGGCTACACCTTC
size: many; J: TRBJ1-1; V: TRBV30; D: -; CDR3: CAWSPRLMGYTEAFF; DNA: TGTGCCTGGAGCCCAAGGTTAATGGGTTACACTGAAGCTTTCTTT
size: many; J: TRBJ2-4; V: TRBV6-5; D: -; CDR3: CASRPGGRNIQYF; DNA: TGTGCCAGCAGGCCTGGGGGTAGAAACATTCAGTACTTC
size: -; J: TRBJ2-5; V: TRBV20-1; D: -; CDR3: CSAPKGNQETQYF; DNA: TGCAGTGCCCCGAAGGGTAACCAAGAGACCCAGTACTTC
size: -; J: TRBJ2-7; V: TRBV6-2/TRBV6-3; D: -; CDR3: CASSYSGRQYF; DNA: TGTGCCAGCAGTTACTCGGGAAGGCAGTACTTC
size: -; J: TRBJ2-7; V: TRBV6-5; D: -; CDR3: CASSYGAGYEQYF; DNA: TGTGCCAGCAGTTATGGGGCCGGCTACGAGCAGTACTTC
size: many; J: TRBJ2-7; V: TRBV30; D: TRBD1; CDR3: CAWARTGQGYEQYF; DNA: TGTGCCTGGGCTCGGACAGGGCAGGGCTACGAGCAGTACTTC
size: many; J: TRBJ2-7; V: TRBV6-5; D: -; CDR3: CASSYEVENPYYEQYF; DNA: TGTGCCAGCAGTTACGAGGTTGAAAACCCTTACTACGAGCAGTACTTC
size: many; J: TRBJ1-1; V: TRBV28; D: TRBD1; CDR3: CASSLSPTGWTEAFF; DNA: TGTGCCAGCAGTTTATCCCCGACAGGGTGGACTGAAGCTTTCTTT
size: many; J: TRBJ2-7; V: TRBV6-5; D: -; CDR3: CASSYSRTAYEQYF; DNA: TGTGCCAGCAGTTATTCTAGGACAGCCTACGAGCAGTACTTC
size: many; J: TRBJ2-7; V: TRBV20-1; D: -; CDR3: CSAGPEFSGNYEQYF; DNA: TGCAGTGCTGGCCCCGAATTTAGCGGAAATTACGAGCAGTACTTC
size: -; J: TRBJ1-5; V: TRBV28; D: -; CDR3: CASSFELGLDNQPQHF; DNA: TGTGCCAGCAGTTTCGAGTTGGGGCTAGACAATCAGCCCCAGCATTTT
size: -; J: TRBJ1-1; V: TRBV20-1; D: TRBD1; CDR3: CSATQGGGEAFF; DNA: TGCAGTGCCACACAGGGGGGAGGTGAAGCTTTCTTT
size: many; J: TRBJ1-2; V: TRBV20-1; D: TRBD1; CDR3: CSAPGTEVNYGYTF; DNA: TGCAGTGCGCCCGGGACAGAAGTTAACTATGGCTACACCTTC
size: many; J: TRBJ2-5; V: TRBV6-5; D: -; CDR3: CASSYGGGGQETQYF; DNA: TGTGCCAGCAGTTACGGGGGTGGGGGCCAAGAGACCCAGTACTTC
size: -; J: TRBJ2-7; V: TRBV20-1; D: TRBD1; CDR3: CSATPGGVSYEQYF; DNA: TGCAGTGCTACTCCAGGGGGCGTCTCCTACGAGCAGTACTTC
size: many; J: TRBJ2-7; V: TRBV6-2/TRBV6-3; D: -; CDR3: CASTAGGHPYEQYF; DNA: TGTGCCAGCACCGCTGGGGGACACCCCTACGAGCAGTACTTC
size: many; J: TRBJ1-2; V: TRBV29-1; D: TRBD1; CDR3: CSVKMGTETAYYGYTF; DNA: TGCAGCGTAAAAATGGGGACAGAGACAGCTTACTATGGCTACACCTTC
size: many; J: TRBJ2-2; V: TRBV7-8; D: TRBD2; CDR3: CASTLSGVATGELFF; DNA: TGTGCCAGCACCCTTAGCGGGGTGGCCACCGGGGAGCTGTTTTTT
size: many; J: TRBJ2-7; V: TRBV29-1; D: TRBD1; CDR3: CSARQGIRDEQYF; DNA: TGCAGCGCTAGACAGGGAATTAGAGACGAGCAGTACTTC
size: many; J: TRBJ2-7; V: TRBV20-1; D: TRBD2; CDR3: CSAHTSGRNYEQYF; DNA: TGCAGTGCTCATACTAGCGGGAGAAACTACGAGCAGTACTTC
size: many; J: TRBJ1-6; V: TRBV19; D: TRBD1; CDR3: CASQTGGGSPLHF; DNA: TGTGCCAGCCAGACAGGGGGCGGTTCACCCCTCCACTTT
size: many; J: TRBJ2-2; V: TRBV11-2; D: TRBD2; CDR3: CASSGPIWEGFGELFF; DNA: TGTGCCAGCAGCGGCCCCATTTGGGAGGGGTTTGGGGAGCTGTTTTTT
size: many; J: TRBJ2-5; V: TRBV28; D: TRBD2; CDR3: CASSGKTSGRATRRAQYF; DNA: TGTGCCAGCAGTGGTAAGACTAGCGGGAGGGCCACCCGAAGGGCCCAGTACTTC
size: many; J: TRBJ1-2; V: TRBV6-2/TRBV6-3; D: -; CDR3: CASSYGRLSPNYGYTF; DNA: TGTGCCAGCAGTTATGGACGATTAAGCCCTAACTATGGCTACACCTTC
size: many; J: TRBJ2-2; V: TRBV7-9; D: TRBD1; CDR3: CASSSYRGAGELFF; DNA: TGTGCCAGCAGCTCATACAGGGGCGCCGGGGAGCTGTTTTTT
size: once; J: TRBJ1-1; V: TRBV12-3/TRBV12-4; D: -; CDR3: CASSRGGQRNTEAFF; DNA: TGTGCCAGCAGTAGAGGGGGTCAGAGGAACACTGAAGCTTTCTTT
size: once; J: TRBJ2-2; V: TRBV12-3/TRBV12-4; D: TRBD1; CDR3: CASSLTGTAGELVF; DNA: TGTGCCAGCAGTTTGACAGGGACAGCCGGGGAGCTGGTTTTT
size: many; J: TRBJ1-1; V: TRBV29-1; D: -; CDR3: CSAIILGGTEAFF; DNA: TGCAGCGCAATAATCCTGGGAGGAACTGAAGCTTTCTTT
size: many; J: TRBJ1-6; V: TRBV11-3; D: -; CDR3: CASSSKYREAGSPLHF; DNA: TGTGCCAGCAGCTCGAAGTACAGGGAGGCCGGGTCACCCCTCCACTTT
size: many; J: TRBJ2-2; V: TRBV12-3/TRBV12-4; D: -; CDR3: CASSFHTNTGELFF; DNA: TGTGCCAGCAGTTTTCATACGAACACCGGGGAGCTGTTTTTT
size: -; J: TRBJ2-7; V: TRBV29-1; D: TRBD2; CDR3: CSVGGSGASYEQYF; DNA: TGCAGCGTTGGGGGTAGCGGGGCGTCCTACGAGCAGTACTTC
size: many; J: TRBJ2-6; V: TRBV3-1; D: TRBD1; CDR3: CASSQGFSGQVYSGANVLTF; DNA: TGTGCCAGCAGCCAAGGATTCTCGGGACAGGTGTACTCTGGGGCCAACGTCCTGACTTTC
size: once; J: TRBJ1-5; V: TRBV6-2/TRBV6-3; D: TRBD1; CDR3: CASRDTGAEEPQHF; DNA: TGTGCCAGCAGAGATACAGGGGCCGAGGAGCCCCAGCATTTT
size: few; J: TRBJ2-7; V: TRBV7-2; D: -; CDR3: CASSLYVGAAYEQYF; DNA: TGTGCCAGCAGCTTATATGTGGGGGCGGCCTACGAGCAGTACTTC
size: many; J: TRBJ2-6; V: TRBV30; D: -; CDR3: CAWGISGANVLTF; DNA: TGTGCCTGGGGAATCTCTGGGGCCAACGTCCTGACTTTC
size: many; J: TRBJ2-2; V: TRBV5-1; D: -; CDR3: CASSKGLTNTGELFF; DNA: TGCGCCAGCAGTAAGGGACTCACGAACACCGGGGAGCTGTTTTTT
size: -; J: TRBJ1-6; V: TRBV28; D: -; CDR3: CASSLRTPAGYNSPLHF; DNA: TGTGCCAGCAGTTTACGAACCCCAGCGGGATATAATTCACCCCTCCACTTT
size: -; J: TRBJ1-2; V: TRBV24-1; D: -; CDR3: CATSDHTGWDGYTF; DNA: TGTGCCACCAGTGATCATACCGGGTGGGATGGCTACACCTTC
size: many; J: TRBJ2-5; V: TRBV28; D: TRBD1; CDR3: CASRTDRGETQYF; DNA: TGTGCCAGCAGAACTGACAGGGGGGAGACCCAGTACTTC
size: -; J: TRBJ2-7; V: TRBV12-3/TRBV12-4; D: TRBD1; CDR3: CASTLAGTGAYEQYF; DNA: TGTGCCAGCACCCTCGCCGGGACAGGCGCCTACGAGCAGTACTTC
size: -; J: TRBJ2-7; V: TRBV20-1; D: -; CDR3: CSAIPGHSSYEQYF; DNA: TGCAGTGCTATTCCGGGACATAGCTCCTACGAGCAGTACTTC
size: -; J: TRBJ2-7; V: TRBV6-1; D: -; CDR3: CASSVQFVVPYEQYF; DNA: TGTGCCAGCAGCGTACAGTTTGTAGTTCCCTACGAGCAGTACTTC
size: few; J: TRBJ2-7; V: TRBV6-1; D: -; CDR3: CASKSIKGYEQYF; DNA: TGTGCCAGCAAATCGATCAAGGGTTACGAGCAGTACTTC
size: many; J: TRBJ1-1; V: TRBV28; D: TRBD1; CDR3: CASSSPYRGMNTEAFF; DNA: TGTGCCAGCAGTTCACCATACAGGGGCATGAACACTGAAGCTTTCTTT
size: -; J: TRBJ2-7; V: TRBV7-3; D: -; CDR3: CASSPLLTSEQYF; DNA: TGTGCCAGCAGCCCCCTACTGACCTCTGAGCAGTACTTC
size: many; J: TRBJ1-2; V: TRBV7-2; D: TRBD1; CDR3: CASSLGGGQGNSLF; DNA: TGTGCCAGCAGCTTGGGGGGGGGACAGGGTAACTCCCTATTC
size: -; J: TRBJ1-6; V: TRBV6-2/TRBV6-3; D: -; CDR3: CASNRDYNSPLHF; DNA: TGTGCCAGCAACCGGGACTATAATTCACCCCTCCACTTT